These T cell receptor beta chains were read from a single sample in a study of early T cells in non-severe SARS-CoV-2 infection. TCRdb fed the 5' RACE reads into MiXCR, producing one record per CDR3 protein. Among 90,000 to 120,000 distinct CDR3 sequences listed, 12% were seen once. The sample taken for sequencing was whole blood. These receptors came from an adult who was a healthcare worker with PCR-confirmed SARS-CoV-2 infection or an uninfected control (not recorded which). Each CDR3 is given with its conserved first and last residue. Each record gives: CDR3 protein, CDR3 DNA, CDR3 length, V gene, J gene, clone size, D gene. D genes are given only for firm matches. A clone size is listed for some rows: how often the clone was seen (once, few, many), or a class if it is expanded.

CASSLLSETQYF	TGTGCCAGCAGCTTACTCTCGGAGACCCAGTACTTC	12	TRBV11-2	TRBJ2-5	many	NA
CASSYGQLNTEAFF	TGTGCCAGCAGTTACGGGCAGCTAAACACTGAAGCTTTCTTT	14	TRBV6-6	TRBJ1-1	NA	NA
CSVVLNEQFF	TGCAGCGTTGTATTAAATGAGCAGTTCTTC	10	TRBV29-1	TRBJ2-1	few	NA
CAISEYNEQFF	TGTGCCATCAGTGAATACAATGAGCAGTTCTTC	11	TRBV10-3	TRBJ2-1	few	NA
CASIGTGADQETQYF	TGTGCCAGCATCGGGACAGGGGCCGACCAAGAGACCCAGTACTTC	15	TRBV2	TRBJ2-5	NA	TRBD1
CASSLGSTYEQYF	TGTGCCAGCAGCTTAGGCTCGACCTACGAGCAGTACTTC	13	TRBV7-2	TRBJ2-7	many	NA
CASSGGLAGWEETQYF	TGTGCCAGCAGCGGGGGACTAGCGGGATGGGAAGAGACCCAGTACTTC	16	TRBV4-2	TRBJ2-5	NA	TRBD2
CASRGLSSYEQYF	TGTGCCAGCAGAGGTCTAAGCTCCTACGAGCAGTACTTC	13	TRBV11-1	TRBJ2-7	few	NA
CASSPADRPTGELFF	TGTGCCAGCAGTCCAGCCGACAGGCCCACCGGGGAGCTGTTTTTT	15	TRBV27	TRBJ2-2	many	NA
CASSLFGSWSSYNEQFF	TGTGCCAGCAGCTTATTTGGTAGCTGGAGCTCCTACAATGAGCAGTTCTTC	17	TRBV11-2	TRBJ2-1	few	NA
CASRSVSGQPQHF	TGTGCCAGCAGGTCGGTGAGTGGTCAGCCCCAGCATTTT	13	TRBV2	TRBJ1-5	few	NA
CASSVLNEQFF	TGTGCCAGCAGTGTCTTAAATGAGCAGTTCTTC	11	TRBV2	TRBJ2-1	NA	NA
CASSLQGWEQYF	TGTGCCAGCAGCCTTCAGGGGTGGGAGCAGTACTTC	12	TRBV21-1	TRBJ2-7	few	NA
CASSPPGQEGQPQHF	TGTGCCAGCAGTCCCCCGGGACAGGAGGGACAGCCCCAGCATTTT	15	TRBV25-1	TRBJ1-5	few	TRBD1
CATSRDRAGETQYF	TGTGCCACCAGCAGAGACAGGGCCGGAGAGACCCAGTACTTC	14	TRBV15	TRBJ2-5	NA	NA
CASSIKDRGWHQPQHF	TGTGCCAGCAGCATAAAGGACAGGGGGTGGCATCAGCCCCAGCATTTT	16	TRBV7-8	TRBJ1-5	few	TRBD1
CAITQLAGGYNEQFF	TGTGCCATCACCCAACTAGCGGGAGGTTACAATGAGCAGTTCTTC	15	TRBV10-3	TRBJ2-1	NA	TRBD2
CAISALSGGSTDTQYF	TGTGCCATCAGTGCCCTAAGCGGGGGAAGCACAGATACGCAGTATTTT	16	TRBV10-3	TRBJ2-3	few	TRBD2
CASSLRDRSSGANVLTF	TGTGCCAGCAGCTTAAGGGACAGGAGCTCTGGGGCCAACGTCCTGACTTTC	17	TRBV7-9	TRBJ2-6	few	TRBD1
CASSSPRTDRGNTEAFF	TGTGCCAGCAGCTCACCTAGGACGGACAGGGGAAACACTGAAGCTTTCTTT	17	TRBV28	TRBJ1-1	NA	TRBD1
CASSWEDSRQETQYF	TGTGCCAGCAGCTGGGAGGACAGCCGCCAAGAGACCCAGTACTTC	15	TRBV11-2	TRBJ2-5	NA	NA
CASSIRAQNTGELFF	TGTGCCAGTAGTATCAGGGCCCAGAACACCGGGGAGCTGTTTTTT	15	TRBV19	TRBJ2-2	few	NA
CASSSGLAGRYYNEQFF	TGCGCCAGCAGCTCCGGACTAGCGGGGCGGTACTACAATGAGCAGTTCTTC	17	TRBV5-1	TRBJ2-1	NA	TRBD2
CASGRSAFGDTQYF	TGTGCTAGTGGGAGAAGCGCTTTCGGAGATACGCAGTATTTT	14	TRBV12-5	TRBJ2-3	NA	NA
CASSLSDLSSYEQYF	TGCGCCAGCAGCTTATCAGACTTAAGCTCCTACGAGCAGTACTTC	15	TRBV5-1	TRBJ2-7	many	NA
CSARVGRGAGELFF	TGCAGTGCTAGAGTAGGCCGGGGGGCCGGGGAGCTGTTTTTT	14	TRBV20-1	TRBJ2-2	once	TRBD2
CASSLTVTSGRTSQSIADEQFF	TGTGCCAGCAGCTTAACGGTCACTAGCGGGAGGACCTCCCAGTCTATAGCGGATGAGCAGTTCTTC	22	TRBV11-2	TRBJ2-1	NA	TRBD2
CASSTTWDRGEDTQYF	TGCGCCAGCAGCACGACCTGGGACAGGGGAGAAGATACGCAGTATTTT	16	TRBV5-1	TRBJ2-3	many	TRBD1
CASRRTSGILDEQFF	TGTGCCAGCAGGCGGACTAGCGGGATTCTTGATGAGCAGTTCTTC	15	TRBV7-9	TRBJ2-1	many	TRBD2